This entry concerns a single T cell receptor (beta chain). The antigen remains undetermined. Germline CDR1 MRHNA, CDR2 SNTAGT. V lost 2 bases and J 7 bases, leaving 18 bases between the germline ends. CDR3 length: 16 residues. The data were taken from a study of OX40 agonist ivuxolimab in advanced cancers. The overall study: Those enrolled were 80% to 85% male, with a mean age of about 66 years and ages from roughly 20 to 85. Past anti-PD-1, anti-PD-L1 or anti-CTLA-4 therapy was accepted, and 40% had received some. There were three patients with partial responses, one having hepatocellular carcinoma and two cutaneous melanoma.

Study conclusions and caveats: The mean number of expanded clones was higher in CD8+ T cells than in CD4+.

TCRdb keeps only in-frame clones here, not all; method: immunoSEQ multiplex PCR. The sample yields approximately 58,000 clones, roughly 84% seen once. The specimen was CD4+ or CD8+ T cells sorted from blood, collected in a trial of the OX40 agonist ivuxolimab. V usage is TRBV6-4 and J usage is TRBJ1-5, with a possible D match to TRBD1 (6 bases). The origin of this receptor is an adult with an advanced solid tumor such as melanoma, head and neck, liver or kidney cancer. Written as DNA, the CDR3 is TGTGCCAGCAGTGACACCTACCTGGGGGCACTACAGCCCCAGCATTTT. Residues: CASSDTYLGALQPQHF.